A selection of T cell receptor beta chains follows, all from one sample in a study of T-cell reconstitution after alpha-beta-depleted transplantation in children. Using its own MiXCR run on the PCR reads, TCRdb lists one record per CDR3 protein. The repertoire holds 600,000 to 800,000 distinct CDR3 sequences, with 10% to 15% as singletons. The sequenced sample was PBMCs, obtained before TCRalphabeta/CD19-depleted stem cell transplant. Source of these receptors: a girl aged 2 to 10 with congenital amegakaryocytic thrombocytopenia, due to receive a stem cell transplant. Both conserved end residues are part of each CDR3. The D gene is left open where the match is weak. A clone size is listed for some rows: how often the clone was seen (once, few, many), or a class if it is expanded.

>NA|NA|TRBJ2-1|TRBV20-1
TGCAGTGCTACCCCCCTCGGTGCAGGGGGGTCCTACAATGAGCAGTTCTTC
CSATPLGAGGSYNEQFF
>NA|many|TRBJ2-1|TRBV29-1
TGCAGCGTTGATGGGAGGGGGAAGGACTACAATGAGCAGTTCTTC
CSVDGRGKDYNEQFF
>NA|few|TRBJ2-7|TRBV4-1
TGCGCCAGCAGCCAAGAGATGTCAGGACTACCCTACGAGCAGTACTTC
CASSQEMSGLPYEQYF
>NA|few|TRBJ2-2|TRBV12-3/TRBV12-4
TGTGCCAGCAGTTTAGAACTGACATCAGAGCTGTTTTTT
CASSLELTSELFF
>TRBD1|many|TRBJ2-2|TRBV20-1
TGCAGTGCTAGAGTGATCCGACAGGGGTTGGCCGGGGAGCTGTTTTTT
CSARVIRQGLAGELFF
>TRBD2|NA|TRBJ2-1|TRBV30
TGTGCCTGGAGCCGGCTGCGGGAGAACTCCTACAATGAGCAGTTCTTC
CAWSRLRENSYNEQFF
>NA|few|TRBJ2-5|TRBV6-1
TGTGCCAGCAGTGAAGCGCATTCGGAGACCCAGTACTTC
CASSEAHSETQYF
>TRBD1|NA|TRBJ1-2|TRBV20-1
TGCAGTGCTAGAGATCCGGGCAGGGGGTATGGCTACACCTTC
CSARDPGRGYGYTF
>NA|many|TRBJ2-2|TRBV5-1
TGCGCCAGCACGAGTTTAACCGGGGAGCTGTTTTTT
CASTSLTGELFF
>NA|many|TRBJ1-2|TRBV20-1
TGCAGTGCTAGTCCGACGGATACTTATGGCTACACCTTC
CSASPTDTYGYTF
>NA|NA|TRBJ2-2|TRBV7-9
TGTGCCAGCAGCTTGGTCAGGGGCAACGCCGGGGAGCTGTTTTTT
CASSLVRGNAGELFF
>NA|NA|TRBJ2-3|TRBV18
TGTGCCAGCTGCCTGGATCCATACCAAGATACGCAGTATTTT
CASCLDPYQDTQYF
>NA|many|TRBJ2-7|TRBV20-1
TGCAGTGCTAGAGATCAGGGGTCCCGGTACGAGCAGTACTTC
CSARDQGSRYEQYF
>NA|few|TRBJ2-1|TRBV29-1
TGCAGCGTTGGGGCGTACGTACAGGATGAGCAGTTCTTC
CSVGAYVQDEQFF
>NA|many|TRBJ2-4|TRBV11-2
TGTGCCAGCAGCTCCTCGGTTACAGGGAACATTCAGTACTTC
CASSSSVTGNIQYF
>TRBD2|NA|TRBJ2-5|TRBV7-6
TGTGCCAGCACCGGAGGACTAGACCCAGAGACCCAGTACTTC
CASTGGLDPETQYF
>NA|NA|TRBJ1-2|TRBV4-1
TGCGCCAGCAGCCAAGTTCTGGGGGCCGGCGACTATGGCTACACCTTC
CASSQVLGAGDYGYTF
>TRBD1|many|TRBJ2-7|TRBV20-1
TGCAGTGCACCGGGACAGTCCTACGAGCAGTACTTC
CSAPGQSYEQYF
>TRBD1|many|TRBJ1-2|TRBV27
TGTGCCAGCAGTTTAGGGCAGGGGGCCGTCTATGGCTACACCTTC
CASSLGQGAVYGYTF
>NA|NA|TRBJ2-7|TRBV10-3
TGTGCCATCAGTGGCTACCGGGAACGGGACGAGCAGTACTTC
CAISGYRERDEQYF
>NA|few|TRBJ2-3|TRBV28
TGTGCCAGCAGTTTTCGTAGTAGCGGTACAGATACGCAGTATTTT
CASSFRSSGTDTQYF
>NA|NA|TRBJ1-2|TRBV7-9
TGTGCCAGCAGCTTAACTGAAGACGAGGATGTAAACTATGGCTACACCTTC
CASSLTEDEDVNYGYTF
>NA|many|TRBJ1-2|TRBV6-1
TGTGCCAGCAGCCGCCGACAGGCCAGGGGATATGGCTACACCTTC
CASSRRQARGYGYTF
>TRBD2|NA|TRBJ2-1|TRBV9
TGTGCCAGCAGCGTGGGTGCTAGCGGGAGTCACGGTGAGCAGTTCTTC
CASSVGASGSHGEQFF
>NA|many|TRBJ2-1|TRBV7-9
TGTGCCAGCAGCTTTCAGAGAAATGAGCAGTTCTTC
CASSFQRNEQFF
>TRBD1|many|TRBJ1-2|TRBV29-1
TGCAGCGTCCAACCCCCTCAGGGGGGAGCTAACTATGGCTACACCTTC
CSVQPPQGGANYGYTF
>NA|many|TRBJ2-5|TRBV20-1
TGCAGTGCTATCTCGGGCCCCGCACAAGAGACCCAGTACTTC
CSAISGPAQETQYF